This T cell receptor beta chain was identified in a study of shared clonotypes between healthy human individuals. Findings and caveats of the study: The study's rarefaction showed incomplete sorted-subset sequencing despite large depth.

Free of recent acute infections or vaccinations, the donors were healthy HIV-negative adults. All donors were Caucasian adults living in Nashville, Tennessee. Details on this clone: Its target is not known.

An approximately 210 ng quantity of DNA, tens of thousands of T cell genomes, went into the sorted-subset replicate PCRs. Sequencing used immunoSEQ multiplex PCR; TCRdb keeps in-frame clones, though not all of them. The sample includes about 180,000 clones, 90% to 95% seen only once; the top ten take 0.067%. The source of this sequence is a woman younger than 45 in good health. Sample: naive CD4+ T cells sorted from blood. Documented subset: CD45RA+ positively selected.

CDR3 residues: CASSFGTSDETQYF. In DNA, the CDR3 is TGTGCCAGCAGCTTCGGGACTAGCGATGAGACCCAGTACTTC. This sequence joins TRBV7-6 and TRBJ2-5, with 10 bases matching TRBD2. The germline gives CDR1 SGHVS, CDR2 FNYEAQ. The CDR3 sequence is 14 residues long. With 3 bases clipped from V and 5 bases from J, the junction kept 3 bases outside the gene matches.